The rows below give T cell receptor beta chains drawn from one sample of a study of beta chain bispecific antibodies for T cell cancers. Each CDR3 protein is one row after TCRdb ran MiXCR on the 5' RACE reads. The table lists over 20,000 distinct CDR3 sequences, around 2.4% of them singletons. Antigens for these TCRs are unknown. Sequenced: healthy donor T cells cultured with leukemia cells. The receptor source for this set is a human donor in good health. Some clones in this sample may be carry-over from other donors' samples. The CDR3 runs from the conserved cysteine through the conserved F or W. The D gene is left open where the match is weak. Not every row has a clone size; where given, it reads once, few, many or a size class.

J: TRBJ2-5
D: TRBD1
length: 14
size: many
V: TRBV5-1
CDR3: CASSLRQGQETQYF
DNA: TGCGCCAGCAGCTTGAGACAGGGCCAAGAGACCCAGTACTTC

J: TRBJ1-5
D: TRBD1
length: 16
size: many
V: TRBV3-1
CDR3: CASSRTGVGGNQPQHF
DNA: TGTGCCAGCAGCCGGACAGGGGTGGGAGGCAATCAGCCCCAGCATTTT

J: TRBJ2-5
D: TRBD2
length: 15
size: many
V: TRBV7-2
CDR3: CASSLSGSRQETQYF
DNA: TGTGCCAGCAGCCTTAGCGGGTCCCGCCAAGAGACCCAGTACTTC

J: TRBJ2-7
D: .
length: 13
size: many
V: TRBV2
CDR3: CASSDGVLYEQYF
DNA: TGTGCCAGCAGTGACGGGGTTCTCTACGAGCAGTACTTC

J: TRBJ1-1
D: TRBD1
length: 15
size: many
V: TRBV7-9
CDR3: CASSSGTGGYVEAFF
DNA: TGTGCCAGCAGCTCAGGGACAGGCGGGTATGTTGAAGCTTTCTTT

J: TRBJ1-1
D: .
length: 14
size: many
V: TRBV19
CDR3: CASTTHQTATEAFF
DNA: TGTGCCAGTACCACCCATCAGACAGCCACTGAAGCTTTCTTT

J: TRBJ2-7
D: .
length: 12
size: many
V: TRBV20-1
CDR3: CSARAMDYEQYF
DNA: TGCAGTGCTAGAGCTATGGACTACGAGCAGTACTTC

J: TRBJ2-1
D: TRBD1
length: 15
size: many
V: TRBV5-1
CDR3: CASSLARTGYDEQFF
DNA: TGCGCCAGCAGCTTGGCCCGGACAGGGTACGATGAGCAGTTCTTC

J: TRBJ2-7
D: TRBD1
length: 12
size: .
V: TRBV12-3/TRBV12-4
CDR3: CASRQTGREQYF
DNA: TGTGCCAGCAGGCAGACAGGGCGCGAGCAGTACTTC

J: TRBJ2-1
D: .
length: 16
size: many
V: TRBV13
CDR3: CASSLGGGPNYNEQFF
DNA: TGTGCCAGCAGCTTAGGTGGAGGGCCGAACTACAATGAGCAGTTCTTC

J: TRBJ2-2
D: .
length: 13
size: .
V: TRBV12-3/TRBV12-4
CDR3: CASSLSSGGELFF
DNA: TGTGCCAGCAGTTTAAGTAGTGGCGGGGAGCTGTTTTTT

J: TRBJ2-1
D: TRBD1
length: 12
size: .
V: TRBV5-4
CDR3: CASSPDRAEQFF
DNA: TGTGCCAGCAGCCCGGACAGGGCGGAGCAGTTCTTC

J: TRBJ1-4
D: .
length: 15
size: few
V: TRBV30
CDR3: CAWNPLAEGIEKLFF
DNA: TGTGCCTGGAATCCCCTGGCGGAGGGGATTGAAAAACTGTTTTTT

J: TRBJ2-7
D: TRBD1
length: 16
size: many
V: TRBV7-8
CDR3: CASSIRTGLQSYEQYF
DNA: TGTGCCAGCAGCATTCGGACAGGCTTACAGTCCTACGAGCAGTACTTC

J: TRBJ1-2
D: .
length: 15
size: many
V: TRBV7-3
CDR3: CASSSGRGIDYGYTF
DNA: TGTGCCAGCAGCTCCGGACGGGGTATAGACTATGGCTACACCTTC

J: TRBJ2-5
D: .
length: 14
size: many
V: TRBV7-6
CDR3: CASSLLMRQETQYF
DNA: TGTGCCAGCAGCTTATTGATGCGGCAAGAGACCCAGTACTTC

J: TRBJ1-2
D: .
length: 15
size: many
V: TRBV7-9
CDR3: CASSTTAMEAYGYTF
DNA: TGTGCCAGCAGCACCACAGCCATGGAAGCGTATGGCTACACCTTC

J: TRBJ2-2
D: .
length: 12
size: many
V: TRBV6-5
CDR3: CASRDLTGELFF
DNA: TGTGCCAGCAGGGATCTCACCGGGGAGCTGTTTTTT

J: TRBJ2-7
D: .
length: 15
size: many
V: TRBV6-5
CDR3: CASSDYQGSPYEQYF
DNA: TGTGCCAGCAGTGACTATCAGGGGTCCCCCTACGAGCAGTACTTC

J: TRBJ1-3
D: TRBD1
length: 14
size: many
V: TRBV5-1
CDR3: CASGQTGDGNTIYF
DNA: TGCGCCAGCGGTCAGACAGGGGATGGAAACACCATATATTTT

J: TRBJ1-1
D: .
length: 13
size: many
V: TRBV12-3/TRBV12-4
CDR3: CASSSGGRTEAFF
DNA: TGTGCCAGCAGCTCCGGGGGCAGAACTGAAGCTTTCTTT

J: TRBJ1-1
D: .
length: 13
size: many
V: TRBV7-9
CDR3: CASSPDSPTEAFF
DNA: TGTGCCAGCAGCCCAGATAGTCCCACTGAAGCTTTCTTT

J: TRBJ2-5
D: TRBD2
length: 12
size: many
V: TRBV20-1
CDR3: CSARGVQETQYF
DNA: TGCAGTGCTCGGGGGGTACAAGAGACCCAGTACTTC

J: TRBJ1-5
D: .
length: 13
size: many
V: TRBV21-1
CDR3: CASSNLGSQPQHF
DNA: TGTGCCAGCAGCAATTTGGGGAGTCAGCCCCAGCATTTT

J: TRBJ2-7
D: TRBD1
length: 15
size: many
V: TRBV19
CDR3: CASSAGQGPSYEQYF
DNA: TGTGCCAGTAGTGCGGGACAGGGGCCTTCCTACGAGCAGTACTTC

J: TRBJ1-2
D: .
length: 12
size: medium-sized
V: TRBV20-1
CDR3: CSASDGLYGYTF
DNA: TGCAGTGCTAGTGACGGTCTCTATGGCTACACCTTC

J: TRBJ1-2
D: .
length: 13
size: many
V: TRBV6-5
CDR3: CASTASPNYGYTF
DNA: TGTGCCAGTACAGCCTCGCCTAACTATGGCTACACCTTC

J: TRBJ1-2
D: .
length: 13
size: many
V: TRBV9
CDR3: CASSVEAGYGYTF
DNA: TGTGCCAGCAGCGTAGAAGCGGGCTATGGCTACACCTTC

J: TRBJ2-7
D: .
length: 13
size: many
V: TRBV20-1
CDR3: CSAEGDRSYEQYF
DNA: TGCAGTGCTGAGGGTGACAGGTCCTACGAGCAGTACTTC

J: TRBJ2-5
D: .
length: 15
size: many
V: TRBV6-5
CDR3: CASSITRPAWGTQYF
DNA: TGTGCCAGCAGTATCACCCGACCCGCTTGGGGGACCCAGTACTTC

J: TRBJ1-1
D: .
length: 15
size: many
V: TRBV19
CDR3: CASSITPTVDTEAFF
DNA: TGTGCCAGTAGTATTACACCTACGGTTGACACTGAAGCTTTCTTT

J: TRBJ1-1
D: .
length: 12
size: many
V: TRBV29-1
CDR3: CSGDRLETEAFF
DNA: TGCAGCGGTGACAGGCTCGAAACTGAAGCTTTCTTT

J: TRBJ2-1
D: .
length: 14
size: many
V: TRBV5-8
CDR3: CASSTRDPNNEQFF
DNA: TGTGCCAGCAGCACCCGGGATCCCAACAATGAGCAGTTCTTC

J: TRBJ1-2
D: .
length: 18
size: medium-sized
V: TRBV10-3
CDR3: CAISEQWSAETANYGYTF
DNA: TGTGCCATCAGTGAGCAGTGGTCAGCCGAGACGGCTAACTATGGCTACACCTTC

J: TRBJ1-1
D: TRBD1
length: 13
size: many
V: TRBV5-1
CDR3: CASSPTGDTEAFF
DNA: TGCGCCAGCAGCCCGACAGGGGACACTGAAGCTTTCTTT

J: TRBJ2-2
D: TRBD2
length: 15
size: many
V: TRBV5-6
CDR3: CASFLTGGNTGELFF
DNA: TGTGCCAGCTTCCTCACGGGGGGAAACACCGGGGAGCTGTTTTTT

J: TRBJ1-2
D: TRBD1
length: 14
size: many
V: TRBV19
CDR3: CASSSQGLTYGYTF
DNA: TGTGCCAGTAGTTCACAGGGGTTGACCTATGGCTACACCTTC

J: TRBJ2-1
D: .
length: 16
size: many
V: TRBV11-2
CDR3: CASSPPGAGILNEQFF
DNA: TGTGCCAGCAGCCCCCCGGGAGCGGGTATCCTCAATGAGCAGTTCTTC

J: TRBJ2-7
D: TRBD1
length: 19
size: many
V: TRBV24-1
CDR3: CATSSTAGTGVVNSLEQYF
DNA: TGTGCCACCAGCTCTACGGCGGGGACAGGGGTTGTTAATAGTTTGGAGCAGTACTTC

J: TRBJ2-1
D: .
length: 11
size: many
V: TRBV5-1
CDR3: CASSWDNEQFF
DNA: TGCGCCAGCTCATGGGACAATGAGCAGTTCTTC

J: TRBJ2-3
D: TRBD2
length: 15
size: few
V: TRBV6-1
CDR3: CASRVAGGVTDTQYF
DNA: TGTGCCAGCAGAGTAGCGGGGGGAGTAACAGATACGCAGTATTTT

J: TRBJ2-5
D: .
length: 11
size: many
V: TRBV6-5
CDR3: CASSYRETQYF
DNA: TGTGCCAGCAGTTATCGGGAGACCCAGTACTTC

J: TRBJ2-2
D: .
length: 14
size: .
V: TRBV11-2
CDR3: CASSFSRQVRELFF
DNA: TGTGCCAGCAGCTTTTCCCGACAGGTCAGGGAGCTGTTTTTT

J: TRBJ1-1
D: .
length: 12
size: .
V: TRBV29-1
CDR3: CSVEHQGTEAFF
DNA: TGCAGCGTTGAACACCAGGGGACTGAAGCTTTCTTT

J: TRBJ1-1
D: .
length: 15
size: .
V: TRBV6-6
CDR3: CASGSGGSANTEAFF
DNA: TGTGCCAGCGGTTCCGGGGGGTCAGCAAACACTGAAGCTTTCTTT

J: TRBJ1-6
D: .
length: 14
size: .
V: TRBV20-1
CDR3: CSAGTSSYNSPLHF
DNA: TGCAGTGCCGGGACGAGCTCCTATAATTCACCCCTCCACTTT

J: TRBJ2-3
D: .
length: 13
size: many
V: TRBV20-1
CDR3: CSASGGHTDTQYF
DNA: TGCAGTGCTAGCGGGGGCCACACAGATACGCAGTATTTT

J: TRBJ1-2
D: TRBD1
length: 18
size: many
V: TRBV4-1
CDR3: CASSQDYLGTGTNYGYTF
DNA: TGCGCCAGCAGCCAAGACTACCTCGGGACAGGGACTAACTATGGCTACACCTTC

J: TRBJ1-2
D: .
length: 15
size: few
V: TRBV19
CDR3: CASSIDEAGNYGYTF
DNA: TGTGCCAGTAGTATAGATGAGGCAGGGAACTATGGCTACACCTTC

J: TRBJ1-1
D: TRBD1
length: 12
size: many
V: TRBV20-1
CDR3: CSTHDRGTEAFF
DNA: TGCAGTACGCATGACAGGGGCACTGAAGCTTTCTTT

J: TRBJ2-3
D: .
length: 15
size: many
V: TRBV20-1
CDR3: CSATRRLRTTDTQYF
DNA: TGCAGTGCTACCCGCCGTCTTCGCACAACAGATACGCAGTATTTT

J: TRBJ1-2
D: .
length: 15
size: many
V: TRBV6-6
CDR3: CASSYSLSGAYGYTF
DNA: TGTGCCAGCAGTTACTCCCTGTCAGGGGCCTATGGCTACACCTTC

J: TRBJ2-2
D: .
length: 15
size: medium-sized
V: TRBV6-5
CDR3: CASSQALAPTGELFF
DNA: TGTGCCAGCAGTCAGGCGCTAGCGCCCACCGGGGAGCTGTTTTTT

J: TRBJ2-5
D: TRBD2
length: 15
size: many
V: TRBV27
CDR3: CASSFGGGTQETQYF
DNA: TGTGCCAGCAGTTTTGGCGGGGGTACCCAAGAGACCCAGTACTTC